This section outlines one T cell receptor beta chain sequence together with its context. Germline V gene data show CDR1 as LNHDA and CDR2 as SQIVND (reference sequence). V dropped 3 bases and J dropped 4 bases, with 6 bases sitting between them. The CDR3 sequence is 13 residues long. The time point denotes: peripheral blood 6 weeks after treatment start. Clones were sequenced by immunoSEQ multiplex PCR, and TCRdb holds only the in-frame ones, with some missing. The sample has tens of thousands of clones, 79% seen once. This entry is derived from a study of PD-L1 blockade in urothelial cancer. About the study: About 90% of the roughly 29 patients were males with bladder-origin urothelial cancer. The authors examined blood 3 weeks (second dose) and 6 weeks after treatment start. Blood gave a median roughly 150,000 T cells.

The origin of this receptor is a man aged 65-85 years with urothelial cancer. The sample here was PBMCs, taken around atezolizumab (anti-PD-L1) treatment. The V gene is TRBV19, the J gene TRBJ2-2; possible D gene TRBD1, 6 bases. CDR3 amino acids: CASSMTGTGELFF. As DNA, the CDR3 is TGTGCCAGTAGTATGACAGGCACCGGGGAGCTGTTTTTT.